Listed below are T cell receptor beta chains from one sample, sequenced in a study of blood T cell repertoires in COVID-19. The repertoire was sequenced with immunoSEQ multiplex PCR; TCRdb's copy has only in-frame clones and lacks some. The sample lists about 110,000 clones; approximately 85% were seen once. What was sequenced was peripheral blood. The receptors shown here come from a human donor in a cohort sampled during active COVID-19. Both conserved end residues are part of each CDR3. The order of the fields is J gene, V gene, D gene, clone size, CDR3 protein, CDR3 DNA. The D gene is left open where the match is weak. Clone size is stated in some rows and not others, as once, few, many or a class when expanded.

>TRBJ1-2|TRBV2|-|-
CASSDSLPGRDYGYTF
TGTGCCAGCAGCGACTCCCTTCCGGGGAGAGACTATGGCTACACCTTC
>TRBJ1-1|TRBV3-1/TRBV3-2|-|-
CASSQGDGGDTEAFF
TGTGCCAGCAGCCAAGGAGACGGGGGGGACACTGAAGCTTTCTTT
>TRBJ2-1|TRBV27|-|-
CASSEVRSSYNEQFF
TGTGCCAGCAGTGAGGTGCGGAGCTCCTACAATGAGCAGTTCTTC
>TRBJ2-5|TRBV9|TRBD2|-
CASSEGTTSTETQYF
TGTGCCAGCAGCGAAGGGACTACCTCCACAGAGACCCAGTACTTC
>TRBJ1-5|TRBV12-3/TRBV12-4|TRBD1|-
CASRGQLNQPQHF
TGTGCCAGCAGGGGACAGCTAAATCAGCCCCAGCATTTT
>TRBJ1-3|TRBV5-1|TRBD1|-
CASSFGQGVASGNTIYF
TGCGCCAGCAGCTTCGGACAGGGGGTCGCCTCTGGAAACACCATATATTTT
>TRBJ2-7|TRBV4-1|-|once
CASSQDGGTSYEQYF
TGCGCCAGCAGCCAAGATGGGGGCACCTCCTACGAGCAGTACTTC
>TRBJ2-3|TRBV27|TRBD1|once
CASTGTGTTDTQYF
TGTGCCAGCACCGGGACAGGGACCACAGATACGCAGTATTTT
>TRBJ2-7|TRBV30|TRBD1|-
CAWSLGQGYEQYF
TGTGCCTGGAGTTTGGGACAGGGGTACGAGCAGTACTTC
>TRBJ2-1|TRBV5-4|TRBD1|-
CASSPRLGQGVSRNEQFF
TGTGCCAGCAGCCCGAGGTTGGGACAGGGGGTTTCGAGGAATGAGCAGTTCTTC
>TRBJ1-2|TRBV12-3/TRBV12-4|-|-
CASSGGAGYGYTF
TGCGCCAGCAGTGGGGGGGCGGGCTATGGCTACACCTTC
>TRBJ2-1|TRBV18|TRBD1|once
CASSPSRTGMQFF
TGTGCCAGCTCACCATCTCGGACAGGGATGCAGTTCTTC
>TRBJ1-5|TRBV28|-|-
CASSPAGERNQPQHF
TGTGCCAGCAGTCCAGCGGGCGAGCGCAATCAGCCCCAGCATTTT
>TRBJ1-2|TRBV6-5|-|-
CASTRDGYTF
TGTGCCAGCACGCGGGATGGCTACACCTTC
>TRBJ1-3|TRBV5-1|-|once
CASSSSHTGAGNTIYF
TGCGCCAGCAGCTCGTCACACACGGGGGCTGGAAACACCATATATTTT
>TRBJ2-3|TRBV2|TRBD2|-
CASRGRTSSTDTQYF
TGTGCCAGCAGGGGTAGGACTAGCAGCACAGATACGCAGTATTTT
>TRBJ2-3|TRBV5-1|TRBD1|-
CASSALTGVLTDTQYF
TGCGCCAGCAGCGCTCTCACAGGGGTGCTCACAGATACGCAGTATTTT
>TRBJ1-2|TRBV14|TRBD1|-
CASSPQGAWDGYTF
TGTGCCAGCAGCCCGCAGGGGGCTTGGGATGGCTACACCTTC
>TRBJ2-5|TRBV11-3|TRBD2|few
CASSLKGTSGKETQYF
TGTGCCAGCAGCTTAAAGGGGACTAGCGGGAAAGAGACCCAGTACTTC
>TRBJ2-7|TRBV12-3/TRBV12-4|-|-
CASSLQYYEQYF
TGTGCCAGCAGTCTGCAGTACTACGAGCAGTACTTC
>TRBJ2-3|TRBV7-9|TRBD2|-
CASTASGGSDTQYF
TGTGCCAGCACCGCTAGCGGGGGGTCGGATACGCAGTATTTT
>TRBJ2-3|TRBV5-1|TRBD1|-
CASRRRDSLYASTDTQYF
TGCGCCAGTCGAAGACGGGACAGCTTATACGCTAGCACAGATACGCAGTATTTT
>TRBJ2-4|TRBV3-1/TRBV3-2|TRBD1|-
CASTPSKGQGENIQYF
TGTGCCAGCACCCCTTCTAAGGGACAGGGGGAAAACATTCAGTACTTC
>TRBJ2-3|TRBV27|TRBD1|-
CASSVTGASDTQYF
TGTGCCAGCAGTGTGACAGGGGCATCAGATACGCAGTATTTT
>TRBJ2-3|TRBV24-1|TRBD1|once
CATSDGTGIDATDTQYF
TGTGCCACCAGTGATGGGACAGGGATAGATGCGACAGATACGCAGTATTTT
>TRBJ1-1|TRBV7-9|-|-
CASSNGNTEAFF
TGTGCCAGCAGCAACGGGAACACTGAAGCTTTCTTT
>TRBJ1-5|TRBV6-5|-|-
CASTRGSNQPQHF
TGTGCCAGCACCAGGGGTAGCAATCAGCCCCAGCATTTT
>TRBJ2-1|TRBV7-3|TRBD2|-
CASSPKSGRAYNEQFF
TGTGCCAGCAGTCCTAAGAGCGGGAGGGCCTACAATGAGCAGTTCTTC
>TRBJ1-1|TRBV27|-|-
CASSSGGWDTEAFF
TGTGCCAGCAGCTCCGGGGGGTGGGACACTGAAGCTTTCTTT
>TRBJ2-6|TRBV9|-|-
CASSVGSSGANVLTF
TGTGCCAGCAGCGTAGGCAGCTCTGGGGCCAACGTCCTGACTTTC
>TRBJ1-3|TRBV18|-|-
CASSPPTASGNTIYF
TGTGCCAGCTCACCACCGACAGCCTCTGGAAACACCATATATTTT
>TRBJ2-3|TRBV5-1|TRBD2|-
CASSPGGGVLGTDTQYF
TGCGCCAGCAGCCCGGGCGGGGGGGTTCTGGGCACAGATACGCAGTATTTT
>TRBJ1-4|TRBV11-2|-|-
CASSLPGHATNEKLFF
TGTGCCAGCAGCTTGCCAGGTCATGCAACTAATGAAAAACTGTTTTTT
>TRBJ1-1|TRBV27|-|-
CASSFPGAEAFF
TGTGCCAGCAGTTTCCCGGGAGCTGAAGCTTTCTTT
>TRBJ2-7|TRBV5-1|-|-
CASSFVATGTYEQYF
TGCGCCAGCAGCTTCGTCGCGACAGGCACCTACGAGCAGTACTTC
>TRBJ1-1|TRBV29-1|TRBD1|-
CSVPGQPMNTEAFF
TGCAGCGTTCCGGGACAGCCTATGAACACTGAAGCTTTCTTT
>TRBJ2-1|TRBV19|TRBD2|-
CASSRGLAGDYNEQFF
TGTGCCAGTAGTAGGGGTCTAGCGGGGGATTATAATGAGCAGTTCTTC
>TRBJ2-1|TRBV4-1|TRBD2|-
CASSQPGTSGINEQFF
TGCGCCAGCAGCCAGCCCGGGACTAGCGGGATAAATGAGCAGTTCTTC
>TRBJ1-6|TRBV4-1|TRBD1|-
CASSQPGQGNSPLHF
TGCGCCAGCAGCCAACCGGGACAGGGAAATTCACCCCTCCACTTT
>TRBJ1-5|TRBV18|-|-
CASSPSGGQPQHF
TGTGCCAGCTCACCTAGCGGGGGTCAGCCCCAGCATTTT
>TRBJ2-7|TRBV21-1|-|-
CASSTLAGFSYEQYF
TGTGCCAGCAGCACTTTAGCGGGGTTCTCCTACGAGCAGTACTTC
>TRBJ2-5|TRBV5-5|-|-
CASSFNGEVGETQYF
TGTGCCAGCAGCTTCAACGGGGAAGTAGGGGAGACCCAGTACTTC
>TRBJ2-5|TRBV21-1|-|-
CASSKAHGGQGWIETQYF
TGTGCCAGCAGCAAAGCGCACGGGGGGCAGGGTTGGATAGAGACCCAGTACTTC
>TRBJ2-7|TRBV6-5|-|-
CALRNVKDGLEQYF
TGTGCTCTGAGGAACGTCAAAGATGGGTTGGAGCAGTACTTC
>TRBJ2-7|TRBV13|TRBD1|-
CASSSLLLLQGKGDEQYF
TGTGCCAGCAGCTCTCTACTCCTTCTACAGGGGAAGGGCGACGAGCAGTACTTC
>TRBJ2-5|TRBV20-1|-|once
CSAGGRETQYF
TGCAGTGCGGGAGGCCGGGAGACCCAGTACTTC
>TRBJ2-1|TRBV11-2|TRBD2|-
CASSSRLATHNEQFF
TGTGCCAGCAGCTCCCGACTAGCGACCCACAATGAGCAGTTCTTC
>TRBJ1-1|TRBV5-6|TRBD1|-
CASSRRGTTEAFF
TGTGCCAGCAGCCGCAGGGGGACCACTGAAGCTTTCTTT
>TRBJ1-5|TRBV27|TRBD1|once
CASSTTGTGVTGQPQHF
TGTGCCAGCAGTACAACCGGGACAGGGGTTACCGGGCAGCCCCAGCATTTT
>TRBJ1-4|TRBV9|TRBD1|few
CASSQTGDTNEKLFF
TGTGCCAGCAGCCAGACAGGGGATACTAATGAAAAACTGTTTTTT
>TRBJ1-2|TRBV3-1/TRBV3-2|TRBD1|few
CASSRQGSGYTF
TGTGCCAGCAGCAGACAGGGTTCGGGCTACACCTTC
>TRBJ1-1|TRBV18|-|-
CASSLTVGTEAFF
TGTGCCAGCTCACTGACAGTAGGCACTGAAGCTTTCTTT
>TRBJ2-2|TRBV3-1/TRBV3-2|TRBD2|-
CASSQDRLAANTGELFF
TGTGCCAGCAGCCAAGACCGACTAGCGGCGAACACCGGGGAGCTGTTTTTT
>TRBJ2-7|TRBV28|-|-
CASISPNSYEQYF
TGTGCCAGCATTAGCCCAAACTCCTACGAGCAGTACTTC
>TRBJ2-7|TRBV7-9|-|-
CASSPRDLWATPGSEQYF
TGTGCCAGCAGCCCCAGGGATCTTTGGGCCACCCCCGGGAGCGAGCAGTACTTC
>TRBJ1-5|TRBV28|-|-
CASSPPPGNQPQHF
TGTGCCAGCAGTCCCCCTCCAGGCAATCAGCCCCAGCATTTT
>TRBJ1-2|TRBV11-1|-|once
CASSRTGQANYGYTF
TGTGCCAGCAGCCGAACAGGCCAGGCTAACTATGGCTACACCTTC
>TRBJ1-1|TRBV7-3|-|-
CASSFTGGGEAFF
TGTGCCAGCAGCTTTACAGGCGGGGGTGAAGCTTTCTTT
>TRBJ1-2|TRBV3-1/TRBV3-2|-|once
CASSRQTGKYGYTF
TGTGCCAGCAGCCGACAAACAGGGAAATATGGCTACACCTTC
>TRBJ2-7|TRBV4-1|TRBD2|-
CASSQVSGGGDEQYF
TGCGCCAGCAGCCAAGTATCCGGGGGAGGGGACGAGCAGTACTTC